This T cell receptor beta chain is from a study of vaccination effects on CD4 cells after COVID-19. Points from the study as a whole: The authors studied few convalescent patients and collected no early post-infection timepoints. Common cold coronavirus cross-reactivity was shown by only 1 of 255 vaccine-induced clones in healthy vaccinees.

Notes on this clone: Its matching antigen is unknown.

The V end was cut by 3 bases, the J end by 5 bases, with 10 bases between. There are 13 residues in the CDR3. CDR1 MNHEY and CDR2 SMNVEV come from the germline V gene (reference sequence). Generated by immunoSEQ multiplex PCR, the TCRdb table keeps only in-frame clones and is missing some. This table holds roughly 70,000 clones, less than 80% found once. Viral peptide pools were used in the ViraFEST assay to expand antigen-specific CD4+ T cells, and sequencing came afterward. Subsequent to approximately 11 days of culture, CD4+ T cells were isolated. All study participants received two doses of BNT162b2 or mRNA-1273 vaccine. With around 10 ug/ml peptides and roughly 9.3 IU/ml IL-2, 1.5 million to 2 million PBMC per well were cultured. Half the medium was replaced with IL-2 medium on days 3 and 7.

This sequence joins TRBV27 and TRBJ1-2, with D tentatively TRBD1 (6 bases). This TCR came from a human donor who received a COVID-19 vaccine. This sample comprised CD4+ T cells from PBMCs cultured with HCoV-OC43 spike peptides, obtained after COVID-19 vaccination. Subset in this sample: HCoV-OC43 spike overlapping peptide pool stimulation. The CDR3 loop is CASSLAQGYGYTF. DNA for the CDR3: TGTGCCAGCAGTTTGGCACAGGGTTATGGCTACACCTTC.